The sample holds a few counts of the clone carrying this T cell receptor beta chain. Its antigen is not identified. The data originate from a study of T-cell reconstitution after alpha-beta-depleted transplantation in children. Study conclusions and caveats: Among T cells one year after transplant, newly produced cells accounted for most counts and diversity. Certain patients had high TCRbeta diversity at day 60, and it came from recipient T cells and thymic progenitors that survived. Several hundred expanded graft clones reportedly were the source of alpha-beta T cells about two months after transplant.

During its preparation, the TCRbeta library received unique molecular identifiers. One entry per CDR3 protein results from TCRdb running MiXCR on the PCR reads. The data hold around 440,000 distinct CDR3 sequences, with about 16% observed a single time. Germline assignment: CDR1 LNHNV and CDR2 YYDKDF (reference sequence). V lost 0 bases and J 10 bases, leaving 10 bases between the germline ends. The CDR3 spans 13 residues. This specimen was PBMCs, mostly from graft donor cells, taken 360 days after TCRalphabeta/CD19-depleted stem cell transplant. The TCR comes from a boy in the first two years of life who had a stem cell transplant for Wiskott-Aldrich syndrome, so the T cells may come from the graft donor. The rearrangement uses TRBV15 and TRBJ2-1, with unresolved D. In DNA form, the CDR3 reads TGTGCCACCAGCAGAGATCTTGTAGGGGAGCAGTTCTTC. This translates into CATSRDLVGEQFF.